The 22 T cell receptor beta chains in this list originate from one sample, sequenced in a study of a mutant IDH1 vaccine in newly diagnosed glioma. Repertoires were generated with immunoSEQ multiplex PCR, while TCRdb's copy carries only in-frame clones and drops some. This table has around 78,000 clones, roughly 90% appearing once. Time point of the sample: week 5, during vaccination. Each vaccine dose was 300 ug of mutant IDH1 20-mer peptide, with topical imiquimod. The antigens these receptors bind are not known. The material sequenced was PBMCs, taken from a glioma patient whose treatment included an IDH1 peptide vaccine. The receptors come from a woman aged 45 to 65 with glioma.

The chain's CDR3 is CASRPTDELNTEAFF. As DNA, the CDR3 is TGTGCCAGCAGGCCGACAGACGAGTTGAACACTGAAGCTTTCTTT. V and J are TRBV6-1 and TRBJ1-1; tentatively, D is TRBD1 (5 bases). There are 15 residues in the CDR3. CDR1 is MNHNS and CDR2 is SASEGT in the germline V gene. V was trimmed by 6 bases and J by 0 bases, leaving 14 bases between them.

The chain couples TRBV5-1 to TRBJ1-4; no reliable D call. The V gene lost 4 bases and the J gene lost 8 bases, with 18 bases spanning the gap. The CDR3 extends over 15 amino acids. Germline-derived CDR1 and CDR2 are SGHRS and YFSETQ. DNA for the CDR3: TGCGCCAGCAGCAAGACGGCCCCCCCTGGCGAAAAACTGTTTTTT. Residues: CASSKTAPPGEKLFF.

The genes are TRBV18 and TRBJ2-3; the match to TRBD2 covers 12 bases. The CDR3 covers 16 residues. J was trimmed by 2 bases and V by 3 bases; bases with no gene match: 3. The germline V gene encodes CDR1 KGHSH and CDR2 LQKENI. CDR3 loop: CASSPWTSGATDTQYF. CDR3 nucleotides: TGTGCCAGCTCACCTTGGACTAGCGGGGCCACAGATACGCAGTATTTT.

V usage is TRBV27 and J usage is TRBJ1-1; possibly TRBD1 for D (5 bases). CDR3 size: 12 residues. With 7 bases removed from V and 10 bases from J, the gap between germline ends came to 16 bases. Germline loops: CDR1 MNHEY, CDR2 SMNVEV (reference sequence). The DNA for the CDR3 is TGTGCCAGCAACACAGGAACCGATCGAGCTTTCTTT. This sequence encodes CASNTGTDRAFF.

This sequence joins TRBV9 and TRBJ1-4; 8 nucleotides line up with TRBD1. J lost 6 bases, V lost 0 bases, and 7 bases had no gene match. The CDR3 is 16 residues long. Germline V gene data show CDR1 as SGDLS and CDR2 as YYNGEE. This CDR3 is CASSVAPGRGHEKLFF. The CDR3 DNA reads as TGTGCCAGCAGCGTAGCCCCCGGCAGGGGGCATGAAAAACTGTTTTTT.

The chain is built from TRBV21-1 and TRBJ2-7. TRBV21-1 is shown as a pseudogene. CDR3 size: 15 residues. In DNA form, the CDR3 reads TGTGCCAGCTCACATCAGGCTTCTGGGAATGGCGAGCAGTACTTC. It translates to CASSHQASGNGEQYF.

The chain carries TRBV5-5 and TRBJ2-7, with 12 nucleotides matching TRBD2. Losses at the gene ends were 1 base for V and 7 bases for J; bases not matched to a gene: 3. Germline CDR1 is SGHKS and CDR2 is YYEKEE (reference sequence). The CDR3 extends over 14 amino acids. The CDR3 is CASSLTSGRREQYF. The DNA of the CDR3 is TGTGCCAGCAGCTTGACTAGCGGGAGGCGTGAGCAGTACTTC.

V gene TRBV27 combines with J gene TRBJ2-1, with D maybe TRBD2 (5 bases). Germline-derived CDR1 and CDR2 are MNHEY and SMNVEV (reference sequence). V shed 5 bases and J shed 6 bases, with 14 bases lying between them. This CDR3 is 14 amino acids long. CDR3 sequence: CASSPLSGVNEQFF. DNA for the CDR3: TGTGCCAGCAGTCCCCTCAGCGGCGTCAATGAGCAGTTCTTC.

The chain has TRBV30 and TRBJ1-6; no reliable D call. Germline-derived CDR1 and CDR2 are GTSNPN and SVGIG (reference sequence). The CDR3 length is 13 residues. The ends were cut back, 4 bases at V and 7 bases at J, with 11 bases in the middle. The chain's CDR3 is CAWNSGQNSPLHF. As DNA, the CDR3 is TGTGCCTGGAATTCTGGGCAGAATTCACCCCTCCACTTT. Filled out from reference TRBV30 and TRBJ1-6, the complete variable domain reads SQTIHQWPATLVQPVGSPLSLECTVEGTSNPNLYWYRQAAGRGLQLLFYSVGIGQISSEVPQNLSASRPQDRQFILSSKKLLLSDSGFYLCAWNSGQNSPLHFGNGTRLTVT.

The chain couples TRBV27 to TRBJ2-6; D uncertain. CDR1 is MNHEY and CDR2 is SMNVEV in the germline V gene (reference sequence). Trimming took off 7 bases at V and 2 bases at J, with 12 bases between the two ends. CDR3 length equals 15 residues. Here the CDR3 DNA reads TGTGCCAGCACCCCTGGCCTTCCTGGGGCCAACGTCCTGACTTTC. Translated, it gives CASTPGLPGANVLTF. Supplemented by reference TRBV27 and TRBJ2-6, the full variable domain reads EAQVTQNPRYLITVTGKKLTVTCSQNMNHEYMSWYRQDPGLGLRQIYYSMNVEVTDKGDVPEGYKVSRKEKRNFPLILESPSPNQTSLYFCASTPGLPGANVLTFGAGSRLTVL.

The chain employs TRBV9 and TRBJ2-3, with TRBD2 matching over 8 bases. Germline V gene sequence: CDR1 SGDLS, CDR2 YYNGEE. The V gene end was trimmed by 3 bases and the J gene end by 6 bases; junction bases not matched to a gene: 9. The CDR3 is 15 amino acids. The CDR3 region is CASSGSGTRDDTQYF. CDR3 DNA: TGTGCCAGCAGCGGATCCGGGACTAGGGACGATACGCAGTATTTT.

The rearrangement uses TRBV6-1 and TRBJ1-2; D not resolved. Germline loops: CDR1 MNHNS, CDR2 SASEGT. This CDR3 is built from 13 residues. Trimming pared 5 bases from V and 8 bases from J, leaving 15 bases between. CDR3 sequence (DNA): TGTGCCAGCAGTCTTACGGGCTTAGGAGGCTACACCTTC. Its protein product is CASSLTGLGGYTF.

This clone was observed once. This chain links TRBV11-2 with TRBJ2-7, with unresolved D. This CDR3 contains 13 residues. Germline CDR1 and CDR2: SGHAT and FQNNGV. With 3 bases removed from V and 2 bases from J, the gap between germline ends came to 8 bases. This CDR3 reads CASSFSQPYEQYF. The CDR3 nucleotides are TGTGCCAGCAGCTTCAGTCAACCCTACGAGCAGTACTTC.

This chain connects TRBV10-3 to TRBJ1-2; D remains ambiguous. Germline-derived CDR1 and CDR2 are ENHRY and SYGVKD. The CDR3 spans 10 residues. The V gene lost 3 bases and the J gene lost 7 bases, with 3 bases spanning the gap. In DNA form, the CDR3 reads TGTGCCATCAGTGATTCTGGCTACACCTTC. Encoded protein: CAISDSGYTF.

The gene calls are TRBV28 and TRBJ1-1; unclear D gene. Trimming took 5 bases from V and 1 from J, leaving 11 bases between them. The germline CDR1 and CDR2 sequences are MDHEN and SYDVKM. The CDR3 has 14 residues. This CDR3 reads CASSPRSANTEAFF. DNA of the CDR3: TGTGCCAGCAGTCCTCGGTCGGCGAACACTGAAGCTTTCTTT.

The chain is built from TRBV18 and TRBJ1-1; D gene uncertain. The CDR3 has 11 residues. The V end was cut by 3 bases, the J end by 7 bases, with 6 bases between. Germline V gene lookup returns CDR1 KGHSH and CDR2 LQKENI. This CDR3 reads CASSPGIEAFF. The CDR3 nucleotides read TGTGCCAGCTCACCGGGGATTGAAGCTTTCTTT.

In the case of this clone: The sample has other DNA sequences that encode this CDR3 too. The J gene is TRBJ2-3, the V gene TRBV5-4; unclear D gene. V lost 4 bases and J lost 2, with 11 bases in between. Per the germline V gene, CDR1 is SGHNT and CDR2 is YYREEE (reference sequence). The CDR3 contains 14 residues. CDR3 coding DNA: TGTGCCAGCAGCAACGGCCGGTACACAGATACGCAGTATTTT. Its translation is CASSNGRYTDTQYF.

The CDR3: CASSQGGYEQYF. In DNA, the CDR3 is TGTGCCAGCAGCCAGGGGGGTTACGAGCAGTACTTC. The V call is TRBV14, the J call TRBJ2-7; D possibly corresponds to TRBD2 (6 bases). Trimming stripped 3 bases from V and 4 bases from J, with 7 bases between. Looked up from germline, CDR1 is SGHDN and CDR2 is FVKESK. The CDR3 contains 12 residues.

This clone was detected only a few times. The genes are TRBV5-1 and TRBJ2-3; D may match TRBD1 or TRBD2 (5 bases each). V gave up 2 bases and J gave up 1 base, with 8 bases separating them. The CDR3 covers 14 residues. Germline V lookup: CDR1 SGHRS, CDR2 YFSETQ. CDR3 region: CASSFGARTDTQYF. For the CDR3, the DNA is TGCGCCAGCAGCTTCGGGGCCCGCACAGATACGCAGTATTTT.

This chain uses TRBV29-1 with TRBJ2-5; D call uncertain. Germline lookup yields CDR1 SQVTM and CDR2 ANQGSEA. V lost 0 bases and J 2 bases, leaving 10 bases between the germline ends. This CDR3 is built from 14 residues. The CDR3 protein is CSVEDGETQETQYF. In DNA, the CDR3 is TGCAGCGTTGAAGATGGAGAGACTCAAGAGACCCAGTACTTC.

This chain connects TRBV2 to TRBJ2-7; TRBD1 agrees at 8 bases. V lost 8 bases and J lost 6; bases outside the gene matches: 9. This CDR3 contains 13 residues. CDR1 and CDR2 (germline): SNHLY, FYNNEI. In DNA, the CDR3 is TGTGCCAGCTTATACAGGGGGGCCCCCGAGCAGTACTTC. Translation: CASLYRGAPEQYF.

This chain uses TRBV6-5 with TRBJ1-5, with a tentative D call TRBD1 (5 bases). CDR1 is MNHEY, CDR2 SVGAGI, per germline. The CDR3 length is 14 residues. V shed 4 bases and J shed 6 bases, with 13 bases lying between them. CDR3 sequence: CASSSGWVRQPQHF. The CDR3 nucleotides are TGTGCCAGCAGTTCAGGGTGGGTCCGTCAGCCCCAGCATTTT.